The 15 T cell receptor beta chains listed next were all sequenced from one sample in a study of cytomegalovirus exposure and HLA in healthy donors. Both 60 Vbeta primers and 13 Jbeta primers went into the PCR. The table came from immunoSEQ multiplex PCR; TCRdb's copy has only in-frame clones and leaves some out. This table holds about 160,000 clones, about three quarters found once. Sequencing input: PBMCs. Every receptor here comes from a middle-aged woman in good health and CMV-seropositive.

This clone has only one observation. This chain joins TRBV9 and TRBJ2-5, with TRBD1 matching 7 bases. With V trimmed by 3 bases and J by 1 base, 6 bases remained unmatched. Germline V gives CDR1 SGDLS, CDR2 YYNGEE. The CDR3 runs to 15 residues. CDR3 amino acids: CASSATGDLQETQYF. CDR3 DNA sequence: TGTGCCAGCAGCGCCACAGGGGACCTCCAAGAGACCCAGTACTTC.

This sequence joins TRBV30 and TRBJ1-5; unclear D gene. CDR3 length: 13 residues. V was cut by 1 base and J by 5 bases, with 9 bases left in between. Germline loops: CDR1 GTSNPN, CDR2 SVGIG (reference sequence). Here the CDR3 DNA reads TGTGCCTGGAGTGATTCAGGCTATCAGCCCCAGCATTTT. It specifies CAWSDSGYQPQHF.

The J gene is TRBJ2-2, the V gene TRBV19; D is undetermined. The germline V gene has CDR1 LNHDA and CDR2 SQIVND (reference sequence). The CDR3 sequence is 14 residues long. Trimming stripped 4 bases from V and 4 bases from J, with 10 bases between. The CDR3, as DNA: TGTGCCAGTAGTACAGAAAGAGGCACCGGGGAGCTGTTTTTT. Translating it yields CASSTERGTGELFF.

This clone was seen just once. This rearrangement joins TRBV4-1 to TRBJ2-7; TRBD1 aligns across 10 bases. After removal of 5 bases from V and 0 bases from J, the junction contained 4 bases not matched to a gene. CDR3 size: 15 residues. Germline values: CDR1 MGHRA, CDR2 YSYEKL. Here the CDR3 reads CASSKGQGPSYEQYF. The CDR3 DNA follows: TGCGCCAGCAGCAAGGGACAGGGGCCCTCCTACGAGCAGTACTTC.

The chain employs TRBV7-9 and TRBJ1-2, with TRBD1 identical over 9 bases. Germline CDR1 and CDR2: SEHNR and FQNEAQ (reference sequence). The J segment lost 6 bases and the V segment lost 4 bases, leaving 15 bases of the junction unmatched. This CDR3 is built from 17 residues. CDR3 sequence (DNA): TGTGCCAGCAGCTCAGGGGACAGGGAAGTAGTAGTCCATGGCTACACCTTC. This codes for CASSSGDREVVVHGYTF.

The chain uses TRBV14 and TRBJ1-2; weak D call: TRBD1 (6 bases). There are 12 residues in the CDR3. The V gene's germline CDR1 is SGHDN and CDR2 FVKESK. Trimming cost V 5 bases and J 7 bases, with 11 bases left between them. Here the CDR3 reads CASSETGFGYTF. CDR3 nucleotide sequence: TGTGCCAGCAGCGAAACAGGGTTTGGCTACACCTTC.

The gene calls are TRBV4-3 and TRBJ2-2; the D gene is possibly TRBD2 (6 bases). The germline CDR1 and CDR2 sequences are LGHNA and YSLEER. The CDR3 has 16 residues. Trimming took off 0 bases at V and 2 bases at J, with 10 bases between the two ends. The CDR3 spells CASSQDIAANTGELFF. The CDR3, as DNA: TGCGCCAGCAGCCAAGACATAGCGGCAAACACCGGGGAGCTGTTTTTT.

This chain links TRBV18 with TRBJ2-6; TRBD1 matches at 9 bases. The CDR3 is 18 residues long. Unmatched junction bases numbered 9, after V lost 6 bases and J lost 0 bases. In germline, CDR1 is KGHSH, CDR2 LQKENI. The CDR3 is CASSVGDRDPSGANVLTF. CDR3 bases: TGTGCCAGCTCGGTAGGGGACAGGGACCCCTCTGGGGCCAACGTCCTGACTTTC.

V usage is TRBV7-9 and J usage is TRBJ2-5; D might be TRBD1 (6 bases). Per the germline V gene, CDR1 is SEHNR and CDR2 is FQNEAQ (reference sequence). The CDR3 has 13 amino acids. Trimming shortened V by 1 base and J by 4 bases, and 7 bases separated the two germline ends. This CDR3 is CASSLVGGETQYF. The CDR3 DNA reads as TGTGCCAGCAGCTTAGTAGGGGGAGAGACCCAGTACTTC. Full variable domain (missing parts from reference TRBV7-9 and TRBJ2-5): DTGVSQNPRHKITKRGQNVTFRCDPISEHNRLYWYRQTLGQGPEFLTYFQNEAQLEKSRLLSDRFSAERPKGSFSTLEIQRTEQGDSAMYLCASSLVGGETQYFGPGTRLLVL.

The chain employs TRBV30 and TRBJ2-3, with 10 positions matching TRBD2. This CDR3 contains 16 residues. Germline CDR1 and CDR2: GTSNPN and SVGIG (reference sequence). V lost 0 bases, J lost 5 bases, and 8 bases stayed unmatched. CDR3: CAWSVEAGGPGDTQYF. The DNA of the CDR3 is TGTGCCTGGAGTGTGGAAGCGGGGGGGCCCGGAGATACGCAGTATTTT.

This sequence joins TRBV5-6 and TRBJ2-7; 10 nucleotides agree with TRBD2. Germline V gives CDR1 SGHDT, CDR2 YYEEEE. The length of the CDR3 is 15 residues. Losses at the gene ends were 4 bases for V and 2 bases for J; bases not matched to a gene: 6. The CDR3 loop reads CASSVGLASTYEQYF. For the CDR3, the DNA is TGTGCCAGCAGCGTGGGACTAGCGTCTACCTACGAGCAGTACTTC.

V and J are TRBV7-2 and TRBJ1-3; 7 positions agree with TRBD1. The CDR3 runs to 14 residues. Germline lookup yields CDR1 SGHTA and CDR2 FQGNSA. Trimming at V came to 5 bases and at J to 2 bases, leaving 3 bases not matched to a gene. The CDR3 bases are TGTGCCAGCAGCCAAGGGACAGCTGGAAACACCATATATTTT. Protein sequence: CASSQGTAGNTIYF.

There are a few counts of this clone. This rearrangement joins TRBV15 to TRBJ1-2; D may be TRBD1 (5 bases). CDR1 and CDR2 from the germline V gene are LNHNV and YYDKDF (reference sequence). V was shortened by 2 bases and J by 4 bases, with 14 bases between the two germline ends. This CDR3 region has 15 residues. The CDR3 loop reads CATSRTAGTFYGYTF. CDR3 coding DNA: TGTGCCACCAGCAGAACGGCCGGGACTTTCTATGGCTACACCTTC.

This sequence joins TRBV6-5 and TRBJ2-7; 7 bases line up with TRBD2. Unmatched junction bases numbered 8, after V lost 5 bases and J lost 1 base. The CDR3 contains 15 residues. Per the germline V gene, CDR1 is MNHEY and CDR2 is SVGAGI. The CDR3 spells CASSPQLAQSYEQYF. Written as DNA, the CDR3 is TGTGCCAGCAGTCCTCAACTAGCGCAGTCCTACGAGCAGTACTTC.

CDR3 amino acids: CASKPCGYEQYF. The CDR3 nucleotides read TGTGCCAGCAAGCCGTGTGGCTACGAGCAGTACTTC. The rearrangement links TRBV25-1 to TRBJ2-7; D gene ambiguous. The CDR3 extends over 12 amino acids. Germline V gene data show CDR1 as MGHDK and CDR2 as SYGVNS. V was pared by 7 bases and J by 3 bases, with 10 bases between.